The entry below gives a single T cell receptor (beta chain) sequence along with its context. Its specificity is not known. This record comes from a study of radiation and T cells in renal cell carcinoma. Overall study: Nephrectomy followed 15 Gy stereotactic body radiation by 4 weeks. Study-level results: Baseline intratumoral clonotype presence is unknown without pretreatment biopsies.

Stated time point: baseline pretreatment blood. The treatment denotes: 15 Gy SBRT to primary tumor, nephrectomy 4 weeks later. Blood was sampled at baseline, 2 weeks and 4 weeks after SBRT. The CDR3 totals 15 residues. With 0 bases removed from V and 4 bases from J, the gap between germline ends came to 11 bases. Germline lookup yields CDR1 SGHVS and CDR2 FQNEAQ. The table came from immunoSEQ multiplex PCR; TCRdb's copy has only in-frame clones and leaves some out. Of approximately 150,000 clones detected, roughly 85% appear once; the ten largest clones hold around 21%. Sequences were derived from blood, sampled from a patient whose treatment included radiotherapy and nephrectomy. This clonotype was obtained from a woman in her forties or fifties with renal cell carcinoma. The rearrangement uses TRBV7-8 and TRBJ2-3; weak D call: TRBD1 (5 bases). The CDR3 protein is CASSLAAQGPDTQYF. CDR3 DNA: TGTGCCAGCAGCTTAGCGGCCCAGGGCCCAGATACGCAGTATTTT.